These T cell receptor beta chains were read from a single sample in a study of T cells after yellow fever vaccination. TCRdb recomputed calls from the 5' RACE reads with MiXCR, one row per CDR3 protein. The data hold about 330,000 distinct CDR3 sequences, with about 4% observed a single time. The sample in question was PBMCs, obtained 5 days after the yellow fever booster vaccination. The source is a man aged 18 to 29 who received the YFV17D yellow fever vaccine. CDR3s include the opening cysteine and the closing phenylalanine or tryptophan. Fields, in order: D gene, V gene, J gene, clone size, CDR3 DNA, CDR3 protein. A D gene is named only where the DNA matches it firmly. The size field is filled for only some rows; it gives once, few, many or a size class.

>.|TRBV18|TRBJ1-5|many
TGTGCCAGCTCACCGAAAGAAGGAAATCAGCCCCAGCATTTT
CASSPKEGNQPQHF
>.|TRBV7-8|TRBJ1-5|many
TGTGCCAGCAACCTACAGGGAAATCAGCCCCAGCATTTT
CASNLQGNQPQHF
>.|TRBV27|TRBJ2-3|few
TGTGCCAGCAGTGCCTTTGGAGTATGGTCGGATACGCAGTATTTT
CASSAFGVWSDTQYF
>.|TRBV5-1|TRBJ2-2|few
TGCGCCAGCAGTGGCAGCTCGAACACCGGGGAGCTGTTTTTT
CASSGSSNTGELFF
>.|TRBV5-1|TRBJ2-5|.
TGCGCCAGCAGCTTGGCCAGGGCTCAAGAGACCCAGTACTTC
CASSLARAQETQYF
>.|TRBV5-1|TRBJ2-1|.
TGCGCCAGCAGCTCGGAACACAGGTATCGGAATGAGCAGTTCTTC
CASSSEHRYRNEQFF
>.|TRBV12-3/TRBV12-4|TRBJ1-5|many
TGTGCCAGCAGTTTAGCGCTGTGGCAGCCCCAGCATTTT
CASSLALWQPQHF
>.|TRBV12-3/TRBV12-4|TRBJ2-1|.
TGTGCCAGCAGTTTAGCGAACAGGGATAGTAATGAGCAGTTCTTC
CASSLANRDSNEQFF
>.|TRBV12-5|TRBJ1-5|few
TGTGCTAGTGGTTTTAACCAGCCCCAGCATTTT
CASGFNQPQHF
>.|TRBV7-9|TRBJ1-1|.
TGTGCCAGCAGCTTGCCGCCGGGCAGAGCGAACACTGAAGCTTTCTTT
CASSLPPGRANTEAFF
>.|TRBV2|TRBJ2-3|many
TGTGCCAGCAGCGCCATGACTAGCACAGATACGCAGTATTTT
CASSAMTSTDTQYF
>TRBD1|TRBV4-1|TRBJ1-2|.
TGCGCCAGCAGCCAAGACACAGGGGGCTTTTATGGCTACACCTTC
CASSQDTGGFYGYTF
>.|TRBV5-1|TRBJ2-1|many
TGCGCCAGCAGCTTGGCCGGTTCTCCGGCTTACAATGAGCAGTTCTTC
CASSLAGSPAYNEQFF
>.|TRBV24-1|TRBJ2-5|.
TGTGCCACCAGTGACCCGCAGGGGGCGGGAGAGACCGAGTACTTC
CATSDPQGAGETEYF
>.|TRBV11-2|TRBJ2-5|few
TGTGCCAGCAGCTCCCGACATGGGGTTGAGACCCAGTACTTC
CASSSRHGVETQYF
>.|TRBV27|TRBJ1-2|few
TGTGCCAGCAGTTTAGACGGGGCAGCTGTGAACTATGGCTACACCTTC
CASSLDGAAVNYGYTF
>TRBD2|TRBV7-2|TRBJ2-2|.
TGTGCCAGCAGCTTCGGACTAGCCAGGGCCGGGGAGCTGTTTTTT
CASSFGLARAGELFF
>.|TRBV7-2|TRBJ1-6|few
TGTGCCAGCAGTTTTAGTGTTTTATCGCCGGGACACCGACCTAATAATTCACCCCTCCACTTT
CASSFSVLSPGHRPNNSPLHF
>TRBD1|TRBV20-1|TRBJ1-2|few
TGCAGTGCTAGAATACAGGGGGCCGGCTACACCTTC
CSARIQGAGYTF
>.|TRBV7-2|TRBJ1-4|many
TGTGCCAGCAGCCGGAGTGCTAATGAAAAACTGTTTTTT
CASSRSANEKLFF
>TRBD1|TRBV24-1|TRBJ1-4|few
TGTGCCACCAGGGCGGGACAGACGAATGAAAAACTGTTTTTT
CATRAGQTNEKLFF
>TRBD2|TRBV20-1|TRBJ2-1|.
TGCAGTGCTCCGAAGCCTAGCGGGGGGGGGAATGAGCAGTTCTTC
CSAPKPSGGGNEQFF
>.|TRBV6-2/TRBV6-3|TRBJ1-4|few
TGTGCCAGCAGCCCACAGACGGAAAAACTGTTTTTT
CASSPQTEKLFF
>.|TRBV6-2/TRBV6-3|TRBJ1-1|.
TGTGCCAGCTGGGCATCGCGGGTACTGAACACTGAAGCTTTCTTT
CASWASRVLNTEAFF
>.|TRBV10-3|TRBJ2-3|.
TGTGCCATCAGGATACGGGGGAATAGCACAGATACGCAGTATTTT
CAIRIRGNSTDTQYF
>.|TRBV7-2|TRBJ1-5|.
TGTGCCAGCAGCCCGAGGATGCAGGGCACTCAGCCCCAGCATTTT
CASSPRMQGTQPQHF
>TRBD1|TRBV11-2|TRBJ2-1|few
TGTGCCAGCAGTAAGGGGACAGAGATCTACAATGAGCAGTTCTTC
CASSKGTEIYNEQFF
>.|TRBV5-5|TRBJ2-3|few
TGTGCCAGCAGCTTGGCCACTGGGTCCAGCACAGATACGCAGTATTTT
CASSLATGSSTDTQYF
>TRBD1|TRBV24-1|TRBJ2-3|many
TGTGCCACCGGGACAGAGCATAGCACAGATACGCAGTATTTT
CATGTEHSTDTQYF
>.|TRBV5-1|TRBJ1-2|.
TGCGCCAGCAGCTTGGTGGCCGGGGACGGCTACACCTTC
CASSLVAGDGYTF
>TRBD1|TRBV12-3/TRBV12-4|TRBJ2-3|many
TGTGCCAGCAGTTTTTTAGGGGGACAGGAAATAGATACGCAGTATTTT
CASSFLGGQEIDTQYF
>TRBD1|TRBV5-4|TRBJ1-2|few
TGTGCCAGCAGCCGCGGACAGGGGGCTTGGTATGGCTACACCTTC
CASSRGQGAWYGYTF
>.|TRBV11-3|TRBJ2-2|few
TGTGCCAGCAGCTTAGTTTCGGGGGCCGGGGAGCTGTTTTTT
CASSLVSGAGELFF
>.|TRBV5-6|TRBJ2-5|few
TGTGCCAGCAGCCTAACAGGGAGGGGAGAGTACTTC
CASSLTGRGEYF
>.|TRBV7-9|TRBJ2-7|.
TGTGCCAGCAGCTCCCCAGGAGGTCGGTACTACGAGCAGTACTTC
CASSSPGGRYYEQYF
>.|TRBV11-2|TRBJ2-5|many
TGTGCCAGCAGCCCAACAGGTCGCGGGGAGACCCAGTACTTC
CASSPTGRGETQYF
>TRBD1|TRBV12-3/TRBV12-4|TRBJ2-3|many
TGTGCCAGCAGTTTAGGGGGGGGACAGGGAACAGATACGCAGTATTTT
CASSLGGGQGTDTQYF
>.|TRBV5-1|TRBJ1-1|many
TGCGCCAGCAGCTTTATGAACATGAACACTGAAGCTTTCTTT
CASSFMNMNTEAFF
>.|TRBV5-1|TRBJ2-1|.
TGCGCCAGCAGCTTGTCAGGGGCGGGTTCCTATGAGCAGTTCTTC
CASSLSGAGSYEQFF
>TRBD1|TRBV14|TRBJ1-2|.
TGTGCCAGCAGCCAACGGACAGGGCAATACACCTTC
CASSQRTGQYTF
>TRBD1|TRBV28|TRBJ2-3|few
TGTGCCAGCAATTTACCCGGGACAGAAAGAGATACGCAGTATTTT
CASNLPGTERDTQYF
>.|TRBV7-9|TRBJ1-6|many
TGTGCCAGCAGCTTAGAATCTTCTTCACCCCTCCACTTT
CASSLESSSPLHF
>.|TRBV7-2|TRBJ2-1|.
TGTGCCAGCAGCTTTTATGGGGACGGGGAGTTCTTC
CASSFYGDGEFF
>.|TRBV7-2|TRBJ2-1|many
TGTGCCAGCAGCTACACTGGGGGGCGAAATGAGCAGTTCTTC
CASSYTGGRNEQFF
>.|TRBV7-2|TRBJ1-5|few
TGTGCCAGCAGTACAGGGAGTCAGAGCAATCAGCCCCAGCATTTT
CASSTGSQSNQPQHF
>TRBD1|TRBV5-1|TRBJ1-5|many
TGCGCCAGCAGCCCGACAGGGGGCATTGGACAGCCCCAGCATTTT
CASSPTGGIGQPQHF
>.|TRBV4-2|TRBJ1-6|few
TGTGCCAGCAGCACCCCTTCCGTAGGGATAGGTTCACCCCTCCACTTT
CASSTPSVGIGSPLHF
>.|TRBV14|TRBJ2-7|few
TGTGCCAGCAGCCCCTGGCCGAGCTCCTACGAGCAGTACTTC
CASSPWPSSYEQYF
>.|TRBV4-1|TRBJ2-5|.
TGCGCCAGCAGCCAAGATAGAGCGACCCAGTACTTC
CASSQDRATQYF
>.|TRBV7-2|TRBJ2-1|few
TGTGCCAGCAGACTAGACTTGGTACCCTACAATGAGCAGTTCTTC
CASRLDLVPYNEQFF
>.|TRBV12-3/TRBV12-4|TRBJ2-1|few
TGTGCCAGCAGAATTAGAAGGGATTCTTACAATGAGCAGTTCTTC
CASRIRRDSYNEQFF
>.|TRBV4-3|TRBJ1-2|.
TGCGCCAGCAGCCCGATCTTTAACTATGGCTACACCTTC
CASSPIFNYGYTF
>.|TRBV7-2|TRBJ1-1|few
TGTGCCAGCAGCTTAGTGCCGGGCGCCTACACTGAAGCTTTCTTT
CASSLVPGAYTEAFF
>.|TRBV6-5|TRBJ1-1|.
TGTGCCAGCAGTTACCAGCAGGGGCTTAACACTGAAGCTTTCTTT
CASSYQQGLNTEAFF
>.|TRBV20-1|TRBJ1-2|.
TGCAGTGTCGAGGCGCCGGGGGGCTATGGCTACACCTTC
CSVEAPGGYGYTF
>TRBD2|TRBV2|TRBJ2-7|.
TGTGCCAGCAGTGTTAGCGGGGGGACCTACGAGCAGTACTTC
CASSVSGGTYEQYF
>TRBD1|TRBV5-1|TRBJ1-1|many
TGCGCCAGCAGCCCTGGCCTAAAGGGACAGTGGTTAAACATGAACACTGAAGCTTTCTTT
CASSPGLKGQWLNMNTEAFF
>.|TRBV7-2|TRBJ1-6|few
TGTGCCAGCAGCTCCTATCGGGAGGTGTCCCTCCACTTT
CASSSYREVSLHF
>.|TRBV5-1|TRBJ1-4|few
TGCGCCAGCAGCTTGGGACATGAAAATGAAAAACTGTTTTTT
CASSLGHENEKLFF
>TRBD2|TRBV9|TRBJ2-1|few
TGTGCCAGCAGCTTTGGGACTAGCGGGGCTACCTACAATGAGCAGTTCTTC
CASSFGTSGATYNEQFF